The 4 T cell receptor beta chains below were found in one sample sequenced in a study of tumor-infiltrating lymphocytes in oesophageal squamous cell carcinoma. One entry per CDR3 protein, called by TCRdb with MiXCR from the PCR reads. The sample includes around 16,000 distinct CDR3 sequences, 44% of them seen just once. Sequenced input: blood. The origin of the receptors is a female donor with esophageal squamous cell carcinoma.

The rearrangement joins TRBV7-2 to TRBJ1-1, with 11 bases matching TRBD1. TRBJ2-3 matches the DNA end more closely, so the J call is doubtful. The germline V gene encodes CDR1 SGHTA and CDR2 FQGNSA. The CDR3 runs to 16 residues. The CDR3 bases are TGTGCCAGCAGCTTAGAGGGACAGGGGGGATCAGATACGCAGTATTTT. This codes for CASSLEGQGGSDTQYF.

This clonotype turned up a few times. The chain combines TRBV7-2 with TRBJ2-1, with 9 nucleotides matching TRBD2. Germline V gene lookup returns CDR1 SGHTA and CDR2 FQGNSA. V shed 4 bases, J shed 5 bases, and the junction held 12 bases outside the gene matches. This CDR3 is 17 amino acids long. The CDR3 region is CASSSPGGGGVHNEQFF. In DNA, the CDR3 is TGTGCCAGCAGCTCCCCGGGGGGCGGGGGGGTCCACAATGAGCAGTTCTTC.

This clonotype has a handful of counts. V usage is TRBV3-1 and J usage is TRBJ2-1, with TRBD1 matching over 8 bases. The CDR3 has 12 residues. Germline CDR1 is LGHDT and CDR2 is YNNKEL (reference sequence). J gave up 6 bases and V 6 bases, and 1 base lay outside the gene matches. For the CDR3, the DNA is TGTGCCAGCAGGGGACAGGTCAATGAGCAGTTCTTC. Its protein is CASRGQVNEQFF.

This clonotype showed up many times. This chain joins TRBV28 and TRBJ2-7; no clear D. In germline, CDR1 is MDHEN, CDR2 SYDVKM. Trimming removed 3 bases at V and 2 bases at J, with 8 bases between. The CDR3 has 13 amino acids. The CDR3 DNA sequence: TGTGCCAGCAGTTTGAGGACCCCCTACGAGCAGTACTTC. It encodes CASSLRTPYEQYF. The full variable domain, rest sourced from reference TRBV28 and TRBJ2-7, is DVKVTQSSRYLVKRTGEKVFLECVQDMDHENMFWYRQDPGLGLRLIYFSYDVKMKEKGDIPEGYSVSREKKERFSLILESASTNQTSMYLCASSLRTPYEQYFGPGTRLTVT.